These T cell receptor beta chains were read from a single sample in a study of control samples from healthy donors and cancer patients. Using immunoSEQ multiplex PCR, the repertoire was profiled, and TCRdb retains in-frame clones only, with some absent. The sample lists about 150,000 clones; more than 85% were seen once. Sequences were obtained from blood. All receptors derive from a woman aged 25 to 39 in good health. Each CDR3 is given with its conserved first and last residue. A D gene is named only where the DNA matches it firmly. For some rows the clone size is stated as once, few or many, or as a class when expanded; others skip it.

clone size: NA
D gene: TRBD2
J gene: TRBJ2-1
V gene: TRBV27
CDR3 protein: CASSLSWGGEQFF
CDR3 DNA: TGTGCCAGCAGTTTATCATGGGGGGGTGAGCAGTTCTTC

clone size: NA
D gene: TRBD2
J gene: TRBJ2-7
V gene: TRBV5-1
CDR3 protein: CASSRTSYEQYF
CDR3 DNA: TGCGCCAGCAGCCGGACTAGCTACGAGCAGTACTTC

clone size: NA
D gene: NA
J gene: TRBJ2-7
V gene: TRBV19
CDR3 protein: CASSPKGVHEQYF
CDR3 DNA: TGTGCCAGTAGCCCCAAGGGGGTCCACGAGCAGTACTTC

clone size: once
D gene: NA
J gene: TRBJ1-1
V gene: TRBV3-1/TRBV3-2
CDR3 protein: CASSQGSSGTAIMGNTEAFF
CDR3 DNA: TGTGCCAGCAGCCAAGGGTCCTCCGGGACGGCAATAATGGGGAACACTGAAGCTTTCTTT

clone size: NA
D gene: TRBD1
J gene: TRBJ1-1
V gene: TRBV6-6
CDR3 protein: CASSPRTYGQGHTEAFF
CDR3 DNA: TGTGCCAGCAGTCCCCGAACCTACGGACAGGGTCACACTGAAGCTTTCTTT

clone size: once
D gene: NA
J gene: TRBJ2-4
V gene: TRBV2
CDR3 protein: CASSAPGFLAKNIQYF
CDR3 DNA: TGTGCCAGCAGTGCCCCAGGTTTTTTAGCCAAAAACATTCAGTACTTC

clone size: once
D gene: NA
J gene: TRBJ2-2
V gene: TRBV7-9
CDR3 protein: CASSCFRDLPGCGELFF
CDR3 DNA: TGTGCCAGCAGCTGCTTCCGGGACCTCCCTGGCTGCGGGGAGCTGTTTTTT

clone size: NA
D gene: NA
J gene: TRBJ2-7
V gene: TRBV28
CDR3 protein: CASSAGLTYEQYF
CDR3 DNA: TGTGCCAGCAGCGCAGGACTAACCTACGAGCAGTACTTC

clone size: few
D gene: NA
J gene: TRBJ2-7
V gene: TRBV28
CDR3 protein: CASSFRPRQRSNEQYF
CDR3 DNA: TGTGCCAGCAGTTTTAGGCCCCGACAGAGAAGCAACGAGCAGTACTTC

clone size: once
D gene: TRBD1
J gene: TRBJ1-2
V gene: TRBV19
CDR3 protein: CAMRGPGGGYTF
CDR3 DNA: TGTGCCATGAGGGGGCCTGGGGGCGGCTACACCTTC

clone size: NA
D gene: NA
J gene: TRBJ2-5
V gene: TRBV5-4
CDR3 protein: CASSPSLGETQYF
CDR3 DNA: TGTGCCAGCAGCCCTAGCCTCGGGGAGACCCAGTACTTC

clone size: NA
D gene: NA
J gene: TRBJ2-5
V gene: TRBV7-9
CDR3 protein: CASSKSRTRLLNKETQYF
CDR3 DNA: TGTGCCAGCAGCAAAAGTCGTACACGGCTTCTAAATAAAGAGACCCAGTACTTC

clone size: NA
D gene: TRBD1
J gene: TRBJ2-5
V gene: TRBV7-9
CDR3 protein: CASGDRGHKETQYF
CDR3 DNA: TGTGCCAGTGGGGACAGGGGGCACAAAGAGACCCAGTACTTC

clone size: NA
D gene: TRBD1
J gene: TRBJ2-3
V gene: TRBV30
CDR3 protein: CAWSVKGARADTQYF
CDR3 DNA: TGTGCCTGGAGTGTCAAGGGGGCGAGGGCAGATACGCAGTATTTT

clone size: NA
D gene: TRBD1
J gene: TRBJ1-4
V gene: TRBV7-9
CDR3 protein: CASSSTGSNEKLFF
CDR3 DNA: TGTGCCAGCAGCTCGACAGGGAGTAATGAAAAACTGTTTTTT

clone size: once
D gene: TRBD1
J gene: TRBJ1-6
V gene: TRBV28
CDR3 protein: CASSPRDRAGSPLHF
CDR3 DNA: TGTGCCAGCAGTCCTCGGGACAGGGCGGGGTCACCCCTCCACTTT

clone size: NA
D gene: NA
J gene: TRBJ1-1
V gene: TRBV5-1
CDR3 protein: CASAPTQGMNTEAFF
CDR3 DNA: TGCGCCAGTGCACCTACACAGGGAATGAACACTGAAGCTTTCTTT

clone size: NA
D gene: TRBD2
J gene: TRBJ2-7
V gene: TRBV19
CDR3 protein: CASSVGLAGSIDEQYF
CDR3 DNA: TGTGCCAGTAGTGTGGGACTAGCGGGATCAATAGACGAGCAGTACTTC